This TCR beta chain was captured by sequencing in a study of blood T cell repertoires in COVID-19. This CDR3 has 14 residues. The ends lost 4 bases at V and 5 bases at J; junction bases unmatched: 6. Germline loops: CDR1 KGHDR, CDR2 SFDVKD. The protocol was immunoSEQ multiplex PCR, while the TCRdb copy is restricted to in-frame clones and leaves out a portion. The table lists over 90,000 clones, 65% to 90% of them singletons, with around 1.6% in the top ten. Source material: peripheral blood. The TCR was taken from an elderly man with acute or convalescent COVID-19. The gene calls are TRBV24-1 and TRBJ2-5; the match to TRBD2 covers 7 bases. The CDR3 loop reads CATSEQTSMETQYF. CDR3 coding DNA: TGTGCCACCAGTGAACAGACTAGCATGGAGACCCAGTACTTC.